These 13 T cell receptor beta chains were all obtained from the same sample, sequenced in a study of T cells in Graves' hyperthyroidism and ophthalmopathy. RNA transcripts gave rise to amplified TCR beta CDR3 regions. TCR CDR3 regions were first amplified by RT-PCR with HTBI primers. TCRdb reprocessed the multiplex PCR reads with MiXCR, giving one entry per CDR3 protein. Here the sample spans fewer than 850,000 distinct CDR3 sequences, roughly a sixth being singletons. The sample taken for sequencing was blood. These receptors were collected from a man in his fifties or sixties with Graves' hyperthyroidism.

This clonotype was observed a handful of times. Germline is not matched at one junction end, which may reflect a read error. V and J are TRBV25-1 and TRBJ2-1; TRBD2 matches at 7 bases. CDR1 is MGHDK and CDR2 is SYGVNS in the germline V gene. This CDR3 spans 16 amino acids. The CDR3 nucleotides read TGTGCCAGCAGTACACTGGGGGGGAGCTCCTACAATGAGCAGCTCTTC. It specifies CASSTLGGSSYNEQLF.

Comments on this clonotype: An end of the junction does not agree with germline; a read error may underlie this. The rearrangement uses TRBV27 and TRBJ2-7, with D possibly being TRBD1 (5 bases). Germline loops: CDR1 MNHEY, CDR2 SMNVEV (reference sequence). The CDR3 is 14 residues long. The CDR3 bases are TGTGCCAGCGGTTTCCGTGACAGTACCTACGAGCAGTACTTC. Amino acids: CASGFRDSTYEQYF.

The sample holds a few counts of this clonotype. This rearrangement joins TRBV9 to TRBJ2-3; perhaps TRBD2 as D (5 bases). Germline V gene data show CDR1 as SGDLS and CDR2 as YYNGEE. Trimming stripped 0 bases from V and 5 bases from J, with 10 bases between. The CDR3 length is 14 residues. CDR3 bases: TGTGCCAGCAGCGTAGGAGAAGGACTAGATACGCAGTATTTT. Protein: CASSVGEGLDTQYF.

This clonotype was seen at least ten times. The gene calls are TRBV2 and TRBJ1-5; 11 positions match TRBD1. CDR1 is SNHLY, CDR2 FYNNEI, per germline. V lost 6 bases and J lost 3; bases outside the gene matches: 4. The CDR3 has 15 amino acids. CDR3 sequence reads: CASRGQGADNQPQHF. The CDR3 coding sequence is TGTGCCAGCAGAGGACAGGGGGCGGACAATCAGCCCCAGCATTTT.

At least ten counts were recorded for this clonotype. The chain employs TRBV27 and TRBJ2-2; 12 bases match TRBD2. The germline gives CDR1 MNHEY, CDR2 SMNVEV (reference sequence). V trimming: 3 bases; J trimming: 5 bases; junction bases outside the gene matches: 7. This CDR3 comprises 17 residues. The CDR3 DNA reads TGTGCCAGCAGTTTCGCTAGCGGGAGGGCCTGGACCGGGGAGCTGTTTTTT. Translating gives CASSFASGRAWTGELFF.

Ten or more counts support this clonotype. The chain has TRBV2 and TRBJ2-1, with 8 bases lining up with TRBD1. The trim removed 6 bases at V and 3 bases at J, leaving 7 bases unmatched. This CDR3 spans 15 amino acids. CDR1 and CDR2 from the germline V gene are SNHLY and FYNNEI. The CDR3 sequence: CASSATGGGYNEQFF. The CDR3 bases are TGTGCCAGCAGCGCAACAGGGGGTGGCTACAATGAGCAGTTCTTC.

The chain combines TRBV5-5 with TRBJ2-1; D may be TRBD2 (6 bases). Trimming left V 0 bases short and J 4 bases short, with 11 bases between. There are 15 residues in the CDR3. Germline CDR1 is SGHKS and CDR2 is YYEKEE (reference sequence). The CDR3, as DNA: TGTGCCAGCAGCTTGGTGGTAGCGGCTTACAATGAGCAGTTCTTC. As protein: CASSLVVAAYNEQFF.

This clonotype has a count of ten or more. V and J are TRBV2 and TRBJ2-7, with D maybe TRBD1 (6 bases). Germline V gene lookup returns CDR1 SNHLY and CDR2 FYNNEI. Deletions cut 6 bases from V and 3 bases from J, with 12 bases between. This CDR3 has 13 amino acids. CDR3 sequence: CASRPGQHYEQYF. The CDR3 DNA sequence: TGTGCCAGCAGGCCGGGACAACACTACGAGCAGTACTTC.

This clonotype was seen repeatedly, ten times or more. CDR3 residues: CASSYSATFTDTQYF. DNA of the CDR3: TGTGCCAGCAGTTACTCGGCGACTTTCACAGATACGCAGTATTTT. V usage is TRBV6-6 and J usage is TRBJ2-3; D is unclear. From germline, CDR1 is MNHNY and CDR2 SVGAGI (reference sequence). V lost 0 bases and J lost 2, with 9 bases in between. The length of the CDR3 is 15 residues.

Many counts were recorded for this clonotype. This chain links TRBV12-3 or TRBV12-4 with TRBJ1-5; D not certain. The V and J ends lost 2 bases and 12 bases respectively, with 11 bases between them. The CDR3 extends over 12 amino acids. CDR3 residues: CASSLSIWSQHF. In DNA, the CDR3 is TGTGCCAGCAGTTTAAGTATCTGGAGCCAGCATTTT.

This clonotype has more than one count but fewer than ten. The chain links TRBV30 to TRBJ1-1; D call uncertain. The V and J ends lost 3 bases and 3 bases respectively, with 14 bases between them. Per germline, CDR1 GTSNPN and CDR2 SVGIG (reference sequence). This CDR3 spans 14 amino acids. The CDR3 here is CAWSLVVGYTEAFF. The CDR3 coding sequence is TGTGCCTGGAGCCTTGTTGTGGGGTACACTGAAGCTTTCTTT.

This clonotype came up a few times. The chain joins TRBV2 to TRBJ2-1, with D perhaps TRBD2 (6 bases). The V gene's germline CDR1 is SNHLY and CDR2 FYNNEI. Trimming pared 6 bases from V and 6 bases from J, leaving 15 bases between. CDR3 length: 14 amino acids. The CDR3 DNA reads as TGTGCCAGCAGGCCACCGGACTACTTCAATGAGCAGTTCTTC. This sequence encodes CASRPPDYFNEQFF.

This clonotype has at least ten counts. The rearrangement joins TRBV19 to TRBJ1-4, with D tentatively TRBD1 (6 bases). The CDR3 consists of 14 residues. Trimming removed 3 bases at V and 6 bases at J, with 11 bases between. The germline V gene encodes CDR1 LNHDA and CDR2 SQIVND (reference sequence). The CDR3 bases are TGTGCCAGTAGTATCCGGGACACACATGAAAAACTGTTTTTT. Its protein product is CASSIRDTHEKLFF.